This TCR beta chain emerged from a study of cytomegalovirus exposure and HLA in healthy donors (dated by TCRdb to about 2017). With respect to the entire study: In an earlier analysis of under 600 of the donors, around 300 Gb of sequence data and 120 million or so unique TCR beta sequences from about 180 million T cells were reported. Donor age, sex, ethnicity and CMV serostatus were compiled alongside the repertoire data. A later analysis re-examined previously published TCR beta repertoires from hundreds of donors and added high-resolution HLA genotyping to investigate patterns of TCR occurrence. Using immunosequencing, the study profiled T cell repertoires from 500 to 800 subjects and related those repertoires to cytomegalovirus serostatus. Every discovery cohort repertoire had been produced on one sequencing platform. An early release that covered roughly 600 HLA-typed donors contained approximately 320 gigabases of sequencing data and around 85 million unique TCR sequences. The number of donors typed differed by locus, with roughly 629-640 for A, B, C, DRB1 and DQB1, roughly 550 for DQA1, about 610 for DPA1, and around 430 for DPB1. An earlier analysis of 587 of the donors used high-throughput TCR beta sequencing to judge whether each TCR beta V gene segment behaved as functional or pseudogenic. On average, around 200,000 unique TCR beta nucleotide sequences were sequenced per donor among some 430 genotyped donors of the cohort, with approximately 18% of those sequences being non-productive. Besides the first cohort of some 670 subjects, a separate validation cohort made up of roughly 120 different subjects was used. The study was designed to test whether signatures of past pathogen exposure could be identified by cataloging public T cell receptors. Of the roughly 400 genotyped donors, roughly 85% fell in the genetic ancestry cluster associated with self-reported Caucasian donors. High-throughput TCR immunosequencing, statistical association of individual TCRs with disease status, and machine learning were combined to predict cytomegalovirus infection status. Genome-wide SNP genotypes for about 65% of the roughly 670 donors were used in a later genetic analysis, which treated that subset as a discovery cohort. Several DR-DQ haplotypes were handled as single units for association and clustering, since linkage in the cohort was strong. The later analysis used no new phenotypic data to find candidate immune exposures, relying instead on TCR beta sequences and their occurrence across donors. Class I and class II HLA loci were covered by the typing at four-digit resolution. What the research found in general, with its limitations: A further reported finding was that TCR beta sequences accurately predicted the HLA-A and HLA-B alleles for most subjects in the first cohort. The authors suggested that the approach could potentially be generalized to other disease states and immunological phenotypes. In an earlier analysis of some 540 of the donors, most TCR beta V segments appeared in productive rearrangements about 87% or about 30% of the time, broadly matching IMGT annotations. A total of 150 to 200 TCR beta chains were listed by the study as associated with cytomegalovirus. A cluster of highly shared sequence variants was judged likely to be a technical artifact of the sequencing pipeline. Sequencing depth was assumed to be roughly uniform across donors in the presence/absence analyses, though that assumption may not hold. Because HLA typing was unavailable for some donors at each locus, only the typed subset was used in association tests. CMV serostatus was the only immune exposure information available for the cohort. In both the original and validation cohorts, the classifier was reported to diagnose cytomegalovirus status with high specificity and sensitivity. Several of the top co-occurrence clusters appeared to be linked to parvovirus B19, influenza, CMV and Epstein-Barr virus, according to a later analysis. A few of the identified cytomegalovirus-associated TCR beta chains were confirmed in vitro to be specific for cytomegalovirus antigens. Some IMGT-functional V segments, including TRBV6-2 and TRBV6-3, could not be distinguished by the 87-base-pair reads and were therefore excluded. Strong co-occurrence of HLA alleles, especially DR and DQ, made assigning TCR associations to individual alleles difficult. In a later genetic analysis, a missense DCLRE1C variant was associated with V-gene and J-gene trimming of TCR beta chains, and the association was replicated in an independent cohort. According to a later analysis, most CMV-associated TCR beta chains appeared to be HLA-restricted, and the HLA associations seemed to be driven largely by CMV exposure. This cohort had only TCR beta chains sequenced, and the lack of alpha or paired-chain data limited which features could be detected. A later genetic analysis reported fewer N-insertions in productive TCRs among donors in an Asian-associated ancestry cluster than the approximately 670-donor mean. In a later analysis, TCR association rates were found to vary across HLA loci, with the most associated TCRs seen for DRB1 alleles and the fewest for HLA-C alleles. Correlated functional status among segregating V segments might reflect linkage disequilibrium, but an unknown experimental factor could not be ruled out. Compared with equally common non-associated chains, HLA-associated TCR beta chains in a later analysis were more clonally expanded and had lower generation probabilities. Most TCR sequences were seen in very few donors, while some public TCRs were found in many individuals. Specific HLA alleles were associated with 15,000 to 20,000 TCR beta sequences at a false discovery rate of 0.05 in a later analysis. Some 16 rarely observed V segments, including chromosome 9 orphons, were excluded from the earlier analysis of about 610 of the donors because counts were too low.

On this clone: Its antigen is unknown. The record has no base qualities; no much larger clone is one base away.

The library was built by means of the immunoSEQ multiplex PCR assay. A mixture of 60 forward primers for TCR Vbeta segments and 13 reverse primers for TCR Jbeta segments was used in the multiplex PCR. The CDR3 region of rearranged TCR beta genes was amplified from genomic DNA with a multiplex PCR assay. On the Illumina HiSeq System, the amplified TCR beta libraries were sequenced as 87-base-pair reads. As for the original processing: A later analysis tallied some 79 million unique TCR beta chains across the 666 repertoires, and roughly 11 million of those chains were shared by two or more donors. A nearest-neighbor algorithm error-corrected the raw reads and collapsed the reads into unique sequences, merging closely related sequences to remove PCR and sequencing errors. To assign V, D and J gene segments, CDR3 sequences were aligned to IMGT reference sequences. For a sequence to be retained, a match of at least six nucleotides was required to both a V gene segment and a J gene segment. Rearrangements were classified as productive when the CDR3 lacked stop codons and remained in frame with V and J, and all other rearrangements were classified as non-productive. CDR3 was defined by IMGT convention, running from the second conserved V-encoded cysteine to the conserved J-encoded phenylalanine. The earlier analysis of about 590 of the donors excluded sequences that lacked an unambiguous match to a single V gene segment. An earlier analysis of about 600 of the donors called V segments functional above 56.7% productive rearrangements and segregating when the between-donor standard deviation exceeded 5%. A statistical classification framework was built for diagnosing cytomegalovirus status from the catalog of TCR beta chain sequences. In a later analysis, V and J genes were assigned by comparing TCR nucleotide sequences against IMGT/GENE-DB human TR gene sequences. The TCRdist pipeline was used in a later analysis to assign CDR3 sequences and most-parsimonious VDJ recombination scenarios. In a later analysis, every TCR beta chain was defined by the combination of its CDR3 amino acid sequence and its V-gene family, and reads without a unique V-gene family were dropped. A later analysis removed roughly 590 highly shared, low-generation-probability nucleotide sequences to deal with suspected cross-contamination and a sequencing artifact. For each public chain, a later analysis derived a clonal expansion index from normalized ranks of inferred template counts within each repertoire. A later analysis computed generation probabilities with a VDJ recombination model fitted to out-of-frame rearrangements, and checked the results against IGoR. In a later analysis, hypergeometric tests were used to score TCR-TCR, TCR-HLA and TCR-CMV co-occurrence, with a repertoire-size bias correction applied to TCR pairs. In a later analysis, false discovery rates were estimated by permuting HLA or CMV assignments 20 times. In a later analysis, co-occurring TCRs were grouped using DBSCAN, and TCRdist sequence similarity was added for clustering within HLA-allele-positive subsets. For co-occurrence clustering, repertoires with fewer than 30,000 or more than 120,000 public chains were excluded, along with a handful of repertoires with anomalous nucleotide sharing. TCRdb retrieved this table from immuneACCESS and kept in-frame rearrangements only. Not all clones are present; in checked studies, unresolved V genes account for under half, and no reason is known for the remainder. D and trimming were read from the DNA, whereas the V and J calls and clone size are those reported in that table. The sample has around 190,000 clones on record, around 80% of them singletons. Together, the top ten hold roughly 0.64% of the sample.

The cohort comprised 550 to 700 healthy bone marrow donors. At the time of sampling, all cohort members were nominally healthy, though unrecorded immune exposures were likely present. The donor tested CMV seronegative, placing the donor among the 352 seronegative members of the cohort. Every donor gave a peripheral blood sample, and the peripheral blood mononuclear cells from that sample were used for TCR beta sequencing. Genomic DNA extraction from the blood cell samples was performed with the Qiagen DNeasy Blood Extraction Kit. The CDR3 starts with the cysteine, ends with the phenylalanine, and has 13 residues. Kept here is only the CDR3 DNA, which spans 39 bases and is read in frame from base 1. The germline V gene supplies CDR1 LGHNA and CDR2 YSLEER. V and J lose 5 bases and 5 bases, and a span of 12 bases separates them.

Sequenced: PBMCs. The sequence derives from a woman between 40 and 55 years old in good health and CMV-seronegative. Recombination linked TRBV4-3 to TRBJ2-5; the D gene assignment is ambiguous. The CDR3 loop reads CASSTILRETQYF. The DNA is TGCGCCAGCAGCACCATTTTACGGGAGACCCAGTACTTC.